This T cell receptor (beta chain) was observed in a study of shared clonotypes between healthy human individuals (dated by TCRdb to about 2020). Regarding the complete study: The cohort included three men and a couple of women between 18 and 49 years of age. Different laboratories and diverse techniques were used to prepare libraries and sequence TCR repertoires, to increase sequencing depth and limit assay-specific biases. Each donor's leukapheresis produced roughly between about 0.9 and 9.5 billion PBMCs. For each donor, CD4 naive and CD4 memory were each given three plates, CD8 naive was given two plates, and CD8 memory was given one plate. To estimate repertoire size and how much clonotype sharing occurs between individuals, the study deeply sequenced the blood TCR repertoires of five healthy adults. General findings and caveats noted by the study authors: Pairwise subsampling led to the expectation that sequencing depth would affect the degree of clonotype sharing among donors. Because the study included a small number of donors, the genetic and exposure-history diversity represented was limited. Incomplete sequencing was indicated by rarefaction of sorted-subset datasets, despite the large sequencing depth. When several donors were compared, the shared fraction of clonotypes was approximately 5% for naive CD4, 3.5% to 4% for naive CD8, 2.3% for memory CD4, and roughly 0.43% for memory CD8. Only blood was sampled, and tissue TCR repertoires likely differ from those in blood. Naive subsets generally had larger estimated clonotype richness than memory subsets. Clonotypes shared by all four sorted-subset donors showed higher generation probabilities than non-shared clonotypes.

V loses 4 bases of germline sequence and J loses 4 bases, and the interval between the two ends is 17 bases. According to the germline V gene, CDR1 reads SNHLY and CDR2 reads FYNNEI. Including the terminal cysteine and phenylalanine, the CDR3 comprises 15 residues. Only the CDR3 DNA stays, 45 bases, in frame from base 1. Using the deep immunoSEQ assay, multiplex PCR amplified TCR CDR3 regions from genomic DNA. Extracted genomic DNA from each cell subset was distributed evenly across all wells of several immunoSEQ 96-well plates, and each plate was treated as a replicate. For sorted subsets, approximately 200 ng of genomic DNA, equivalent to around 31,000 T cell genomes, went into each replicate PCR. Purified libraries were measured with a Qubit 3.0 fluorometer, size-checked on a Bioanalyzer 2100, and measured again with the KAPA Library Quantification kit. Every immunoSEQ 96-well plate was sequenced on a dedicated single-read 150-cycle Illumina NextSeq 550 flow cell. As for the authors' bioinformatics: Because the immunoSEQ output held only junctional sequences and lacked quality scores, the filtering could not match the filtering applied to full-length reads. To assign V/J genes and CDR3, sequences were annotated using PyIR, a Python wrapper for IgBLAST v1.9, with IMGT germline references. Reads were filtered out if the reads had weak V/J assignments (E-value above 1e-6), no CDR3, stop codons, out-of-frame junctions, or ambiguous translated residues. A V3J clonotype was defined by an identical inferred V gene, J gene, and CDR3 amino acid sequence. The percentage overlap between two repertoires was calculated by dividing the number of shared unique clonotypes by the size of the smaller repertoire. Three approaches were used to assess repertoire richness: RTK rarefaction, the Chao1 estimator, and Recon v2.1 estimates of unobserved clonotypes. Generation probabilities were computed with OLGA for all TCRbeta clonotypes obtained by the gDNA method from several donors. The clones in this table, taken by TCRdb from immuneACCESS, are in-frame only. Not every clone is retained; where verified, under half of the shortfall comes from an unresolved V gene, and the cause of the rest is unknown. D and trimming come from the DNA, and the V and J calls and clone size come from that table. The sample records around 2.5 million clones, 80% to 95% of which are singletons. The ten largest clones add up to about 0.38% of the sample.

Points on this clone: Its antigen target is currently unknown. There are no base qualities to consult, and no much larger clone falls within one base.

The donors were healthy, HIV-negative adults with no recently reported acute infections or vaccinations. Only Caucasian adults living in Nashville, Tennessee, USA were represented among the donors. CD4+ T cells were enriched through magnetic negative selection, after which naive cells were positively selected on CD45RA and the remaining negative fraction served as the memory subset. After blood collection by leukapheresis, PBMCs were isolated using Ficoll-Histopaque density gradient centrifugation and then cryopreserved in the vapor phase of liquid nitrogen. Analytical flow cytometry was used to check the purity and quantity of every magnetically sorted T cell population. From each sorted fraction, genomic DNA was isolated and quantified by UV absorbance on a Nanodrop 2000c.

This TCR came from a man in his late teens or twenties in good health. Some clones in this sample may be carry-over from other donors' samples. This chain joins TRBV2 to TRBJ2-7; the D segment may tentatively be TRBD1 or TRBD2, each giving 5 matched bases. Sequencing was done on a sample of naive CD4+ T cells from PBMCs. Explained via the paper, the cell subset or site label denotes: CD45RA+ positively selected. The CDR3 protein: CASSGEGLGGYEQYF. The DNA sequence reads TGTGCCAGCAGTGGTGAGGGGCTCGGCGGTTACGAGCAGTACTTC.